These T cell receptor beta chains were read from a single sample in a study of blood T cell repertoires in COVID-19. Clones were sequenced by immunoSEQ multiplex PCR, and TCRdb holds only the in-frame ones, with some missing. This table holds about 76,000 clones, around 82% found once. The source material was peripheral blood. The receptors stem from a human donor in a cohort sampled during active COVID-19. Each CDR3 is given with its conserved first and last residue. A D gene is named only where the DNA matches it firmly. Size tells how often a clone was seen (once, few, many) or the class of an expanded clone, and some rows leave it out.

TRBD2 TRBJ2-7 . TRBV6-5 TGTGCCAGCAGCAACAGGGCGGGAGGGCAGAATGAGCAGTACTTC CASSNRAGGQNEQYF
TRBD1 TRBJ2-7 few TRBV7-2 TGTGCCAGCAGCGGGACAGGGGGCAACGAGCAGTACTTC CASSGTGGNEQYF
TRBD1 TRBJ1-6 . TRBV5-1 TGCGCCAGCAGCGAGACCGGACAGGATAATTCACCCCTCCACTTT CASSETGQDNSPLHF
TRBD2 TRBJ2-5 . TRBV5-4 TGTGCCAGCAGCTCGAGCGGGAGGGTCAAAGAGACCCAGTACTTC CASSSSGRVKETQYF
. TRBJ2-7 . TRBV2 TGTGCCAGCGGGGAGTCGGGGTCCGAGCAGTACTTC CASGESGSEQYF
. TRBJ2-5 . TRBV28 TGTGCCAGCAGTCGGGGGTTGGAGACCCAGTACTTC CASSRGLETQYF
TRBD2 TRBJ2-5 . TRBV15 TGTGCCACCAGCAGAGATCGGGGAGGGTACCAAGAGACCCAGTACTTC CATSRDRGGYQETQYF
TRBD1 TRBJ2-7 few TRBV7-2 TGTGCCAGCAGCTTAGTTCCGGGACAGGGAACCTACGAGCAGTACTTC CASSLVPGQGTYEQYF
TRBD1 TRBJ1-4 . TRBV19 TGTGCCAGCGGGACGACAGGGATTGGGTTTTGGTTT CASGTTGIGFWF
. TRBJ2-7 . TRBV10-3 TGTGCCACCGGGCAGGCAGGGACCTACGAGCAGTACTTC CATGQAGTYEQYF
TRBD1 TRBJ1-3 . TRBV10-3 TGTGCCATCAAGGGACAGGGGGCTAGCTCTGGAAACACCATATATTTT CAIKGQGASSGNTIYF
. TRBJ2-5 . TRBV7-9 TGTGCCAGCAGGTGGGACATCCAAGAGACCCAGTACTTC CASRWDIQETQYF
TRBD1 TRBJ2-7 . TRBV5-1 TGCGCCAGCAACCCCACGACAGGGTCCAACGAGCAGTACTTC CASNPTTGSNEQYF
TRBD2 TRBJ2-3 . TRBV10-3 TGTGCCATCAGTTTACTAGCGGGAACCACAGATACGCAGTATTTT CAISLLAGTTDTQYF
. TRBJ1-3 . TRBV29-1 TGCAGCGTTGATGTAGGGGCCGGAAACACCATATATTTT CSVDVGAGNTIYF
. TRBJ1-4 . TRBV5-1 TGCGCCAGCAGCCCCCCCTTTGCAACTAATGAAAAACTGTTTTTT CASSPPFATNEKLFF
TRBD1 TRBJ2-7 few TRBV4-2 TGTGCCAGCAGCCAACCGGGACAGTCCTACGAGCAGTACTTC CASSQPGQSYEQYF
. TRBJ1-3 . TRBV5-1 TGCGCCAGCAGCCAAGGCGGCTCTGGAAACACCATATATTTT CASSQGGSGNTIYF
. TRBJ1-1 few TRBV4-3 TGCGCCAGCAGCCAACGGGTTATACATCGAGGCACTGAAGCTTTCTTT CASSQRVIHRGTEAFF
TRBD1 TRBJ1-6 . TRBV2 TGTGCCAGCAGTGGACAGGGATATTCACCCCTCCACTTT CASSGQGYSPLHF
TRBD1 TRBJ2-1 . TRBV5-4 TGTGCCAGCAGCTTGGCCGACAGGGTGAAATCTATTCTCGAGCAGTTCTTC CASSLADRVKSILEQFF
. TRBJ2-1 . TRBV6-6 TGTGCCAGCAGTTACTCGAGGGGGAGGGCTTACAATGAGCAGTTCTTC CASSYSRGRAYNEQFF
. TRBJ2-2 . TRBV2 TGTGCCAGCAGTGAAAGAGGCAGGGAGGCCACCGGGGAGCTGTTTTTT CASSERGREATGELFF
. TRBJ2-7 few TRBV2 TGTGCCAGCGCCGGGGATCTGGACGAGCAGTACTTC CASAGDLDEQYF
. TRBJ2-3 . TRBV10-2 TGCGCCAGCAGTGGATTCCAGGAGGCCGTCACAGATACGCAGTATTTT CASSGFQEAVTDTQYF
TRBD1 TRBJ2-7 few TRBV19 TGTGCCAGGGGAGAATCCGGGACAGGGGGGAACGAGCAGTACTTC CARGESGTGGNEQYF
TRBD1 TRBJ1-6 . TRBV6-5 TGTGCCAGCAATTTGGGACAGGTCAATTCACCCCTCCACTTT CASNLGQVNSPLHF
. TRBJ2-5 . TRBV6-6 TGTGCCAGCAGTAGGGGTCGCCAAGAGACCCAGTACTTC CASSRGRQETQYF
TRBD2 TRBJ2-1 . TRBV10-3 TGTGCCATCAGTGGAAGCGGGAGGGCCTACAATGAGCAGTTCTTC CAISGSGRAYNEQFF
TRBD2 TRBJ2-1 . TRBV27 TGTGCCACCGGACCTAGCGGGGGCTACAATGAGCAGTTCTTC CATGPSGGYNEQFF
TRBD1 TRBJ1-3 . TRBV4-2 TGTGCCAGCAGCCAAGAGGTTCTGGCAGGGGGCTCTGGAAACACCATATATTTT CASSQEVLAGGSGNTIYF
. TRBJ2-1 . TRBV7-9 TGTGCCAGCACCCAGCCTGGCAGGGGGGACAATGAGCAGTTCTTC CASTQPGRGDNEQFF
TRBD1 TRBJ1-5 . TRBV2 TGTGCCAGCAGTGGAGGGACAGGGGGCAATCAGCCCCAGCATTTT CASSGGTGGNQPQHF
TRBD1 TRBJ1-6 few TRBV28 TGTGCCAGCGACAGGGGGGATTCACCCCTCCACTTT CASDRGDSPLHF
TRBD1 TRBJ2-5 once TRBV7-7 TGTGCCAGCAGCTTAGCAGGGGGCGGTACAGAGACCCAGTACTTC CASSLAGGGTETQYF
. TRBJ2-7 once TRBV6-2/TRBV6-3 TGTGCCAGCAGTTACGAAAGGGGTGGATACGAGCAGTACTTC CASSYERGGYEQYF
. TRBJ2-2 . TRBV5-1 TGCGCCAGCAGCTTGGGGGCAGTAAACACCGGGGAGCTGTTTTTT CASSLGAVNTGELFF
. TRBJ1-4 . TRBV28 TGTGCCAGCATCCCCCCAGGGGCACGAGAAAAACTGTTTTTT CASIPPGAREKLFF
TRBD2 TRBJ2-7 . TRBV24-1 TGTGCCACCAGTGGGACTAGCGGGAGTTCCGAGCAGTACTTC CATSGTSGSSEQYF
. TRBJ2-3 few TRBV5-4 TGTGCCAGCAGCTTGGGTAGCGCTAGCACAGATACGCAGTATTTT CASSLGSASTDTQYF
. TRBJ2-3 . TRBV12-3/TRBV12-4 TGTGCCAGCAGTTTCTACGATACGCAGTATTTT CASSFYDTQYF
. TRBJ2-6 many TRBV7-6 TGTGCCAGCAGCTCCCAACAGGGCCTAGGGGCCAACGTCCTGACTTTC CASSSQQGLGANVLTF
. TRBJ2-7 . TRBV5-1 TGCGCCAGCAGCTTGGGTGAAACTAGAGGCTACGAGCAGTACTTC CASSLGETRGYEQYF
TRBD1 TRBJ1-4 . TRBV18 TGTGCCAGCTGCACCGGGACAGGGCTAAATAATGAAAAACTGTTTTTT CASCTGTGLNNEKLFF
. TRBJ2-7 many TRBV29-1 TGCAGCGTTTACAGGGAGTCCGAGCAGTACTTC CSVYRESEQYF
. TRBJ1-2 few TRBV5-1 TGCGCCAGCAGCTTGGCGGGCGGGGAAGGCTATGGCTACACCTTC CASSLAGGEGYGYTF
TRBD1 TRBJ1-2 few TRBV27 TGTGCCAGCAGTACTCCGGGACAGGCGCCTTATGGCTACACCTTC CASSTPGQAPYGYTF
. TRBJ2-3 . TRBV5-1 TGCGCCAGCAGCTCGGAGGCGACCACAGATACGCAGTATTTT CASSSEATTDTQYF
. TRBJ2-5 . TRBV4-1 TGCGCCAGCAGCCAAGGTACTAGACAAGAGACCCAGTACTTC CASSQGTRQETQYF
. TRBJ1-6 . TRBV30 TGTGCCTGGAGCCGACCGGGATATGATTCACCCCTCCACTTT CAWSRPGYDSPLHF
. TRBJ1-1 . TRBV5-1 TGCGCCAGCAGCCCCGACCCGGGGAACACTGAAGCTTTCTTT CASSPDPGNTEAFF
TRBD1 TRBJ2-7 . TRBV3-1/TRBV3-2 TGTGCCAGCAGCGGTCGTAGGGACAGACAGTACGAGCAGTACTTC CASSGRRDRQYEQYF
. TRBJ2-2 . TRBV19 TGTGCCAGTAGTCATGGACTACCGAACACCGGGGAGCTGTTTTTT CASSHGLPNTGELFF
TRBD1 TRBJ1-3 . TRBV6-6 TGTGCCAGCAGCCTACAGGGGTCTGGAAACACCATATATTTT CASSLQGSGNTIYF
. TRBJ1-3 . TRBV5-1 TGCGCCAGCAGCTTGGAGGGACACGGCTCTGGAAACACCATATATTTT CASSLEGHGSGNTIYF